This TCR beta chain was identified in a study of blood T cell repertoires in COVID-19. About the study: Material from acute and convalescent COVID-19 was sourced from the United States, Italy and Spain.

In the original workflow: Reference gene primers were amplified, and this amplification served to estimate nucleated cell counts. Here immunoSEQ multiplex PCR was the method, and the copy in TCRdb shows in-frame clones only, minus some. For V, J and clone size, that table is used; D and trimming come from the DNA. The sample comprises 84,000 or so clones, about 85% of which are singletons, and about 18% rests with the top ten. This clone was found once. The germline V gene encodes CDR1 LGHDT and CDR2 YNNKEL (reference sequence). The V end was cut by 1 base, the J end by 0 bases, with 4 bases between. This CDR3 is built from 14 residues.

The clonotype was recovered from an older man with active or convalescent COVID-19. V usage is TRBV3-1 (or the pseudogene TRBV3-2) and J usage is TRBJ1-3, with unresolved D. Input material: peripheral blood. Here the CDR3 reads CASSQAYSGNTIYF. In DNA, the CDR3 is TGTGCCAGCAGCCAAGCGTACTCTGGAAACACCATATATTTT.